Described below is a single TCR beta chain sequence and its context. Antigen unknown. Naive CD8 populations comprised CD45RO-negative cells positively selected for CCR7, excluding terminally differentiated effector memory CD45RA+ cells. Sequencing was performed with immunoSEQ multiplex PCR; in TCRdb, only in-frame clones are kept and a portion is missing. The table lists approximately 600,000 clones, around 96% of them singletons, with approximately 0.11% in the top ten. This sample was included in a study of shared clonotypes between healthy human individuals. Study results and caveats: When compared with the clonotypes that were shared by all four sorted-subset donors, the non-shared clonotypes turned out to have lower generation probabilities.

CDR3 length: 14 residues. V gave up 8 bases and J gave up 2 bases; unmatched junction bases: 8. The V gene's germline CDR1 is SNHLY and CDR2 FYNNEI. The sequencing sample was made of naive CD8+ T cells sorted from blood. This TCR came from a woman aged 25 to 45 in good health. This chain links TRBV2 with TRBJ1-1; TRBD1 matches 7 bases. The CDR3 sequence is CASRKGTDNTEAFF. Here the CDR3 DNA reads TGTGCCAGCCGAAAAGGGACAGACAACACTGAAGCTTTCTTT.